These 25 T cell receptor beta chains share one sample of origin, sequenced in a study of cytomegalovirus exposure and HLA in healthy donors. Researchers ran the PCR with 60 Vbeta and 13 Jbeta primers. Some clones are missing from TCRdb's copy, which holds only in-frame ones; the method was immunoSEQ multiplex PCR. The record lists approximately 30,000 clones, of which the ten most abundant hold 4.5% to 5%. Material for sequencing was PBMCs. The receptors originated from a woman aged 40 to 50 in good health and CMV-seropositive.

The gene calls are TRBV28 and TRBJ2-7; D perhaps matches TRBD1 (6 bases). CDR1 is MDHEN and CDR2 is SYDVKM in the germline V gene. CDR3 length equals 14 residues. The germline V and J ends were trimmed by 7 bases and 2 bases, with 15 bases remaining between them. Here the CDR3 DNA reads TGTGCCAGCACCCAAACAGGGACGGCCTACGAGCAGTACTTC. Translated, it gives CASTQTGTAYEQYF.

The chain uses TRBV4-1 and TRBJ1-1; D gene uncertain. The germline gives CDR1 MGHRA, CDR2 YSYEKL. V was cut by 3 bases and J by 2 bases, with 10 bases left in between. The CDR3 covers 14 residues. CDR3 amino acids: CASSQNRFNTEAFF. The CDR3 DNA follows: TGCGCCAGCAGCCAGAATAGATTCAACACTGAAGCTTTCTTT.

This chain connects TRBV29-1 to TRBJ2-7, with D possibly TRBD2 on 6 matching bases. V lost 3 bases to trimming and J lost 6 bases, with 9 bases between them. This CDR3 comprises 11 residues. Germline V CDR1 and CDR2: SQVTM, ANQGSEA. For the CDR3, the DNA is TGCAGCGTTGACGCCGGGGGCGAGCAGTACTTC. Translated: CSVDAGGEQYF.

The chain recombines TRBV5-6 with TRBJ1-5; TRBD1 is a possible D gene (5 bases). Germline V lookup: CDR1 SGHDT, CDR2 YYEEEE. Trimming took 3 bases from V and 2 from J, leaving 15 bases between them. CDR3 length: 16 residues. The chain's CDR3 is CASSSHSGSGNQPQHF. CDR3 nucleotide sequence: TGTGCCAGCAGCTCGCACTCAGGGTCGGGCAATCAGCCCCAGCATTTT. Full variable domain (remainder filled in from reference TRBV5-6 and TRBJ1-5): DAGVTQSPTHLIKTRGQQVTLRCSPKSGHDTVSWYQQALGQGPQFIFQYYEEEERQRGNFPDRFSGHQFPNYSSELNVNALLLGDSALYLCASSSHSGSGNQPQHFGDGTRLSIL.

The rearrangement uses TRBV7-9 and TRBJ2-7; 11 bases are a match to TRBD2. Trimming at V came to 5 bases and at J to 5 bases, leaving 11 bases not matched to a gene. Germline CDR1 reads SEHNR; CDR2 reads FQNEAQ (reference sequence). The CDR3 consists of 16 residues. The CDR3 spells CASSPFTSGRGHEQYF. The CDR3 DNA reads TGTGCCAGCAGCCCCTTTACTAGCGGGAGAGGGCACGAGCAGTACTTC. Supplemented by reference TRBV7-9 and TRBJ2-7, the full variable domain reads DTGVSQNPRHKITKRGQNVTFRCDPISEHNRLYWYRQTLGQGPEFLTYFQNEAQLEKSRLLSDRFSAERPKGSFSTLEIQRTEQGDSAMYLCASSPFTSGRGHEQYFGPGTRLTVT.

This chain joins TRBV10-2 and TRBJ2-1; 8 bases match TRBD2. V lost 6 bases to trimming and J lost 6 bases; unmatched junction nucleotides: 7. Germline loops: CDR1 WSHSY, CDR2 SAAADI. CDR3 length equals 14 residues. The CDR3 region is CASRIGLASNEQFF. CDR3 coding DNA: TGCGCCAGCAGGATCGGACTAGCCTCCAATGAGCAGTTCTTC.

The V and J genes are TRBV7-2 and TRBJ2-1, with 8 bases matching TRBD2. V dropped 5 bases and J dropped 0; count of bases not matched to a gene: 3. This CDR3 comprises 15 residues. Germline V CDR1 and CDR2: SGHTA, FQGNSA. In nucleotides, the CDR3 is TGTGCCAGCAGCCGAAGCGGGAGCTCCTACAATGAGCAGTTCTTC. It encodes CASSRSGSSYNEQFF. Drawing the rest from reference TRBV7-2 and TRBJ2-1, the complete variable domain is GAGVSQSPSNKVTEKGKDVELRCDPISGHTALYWYRQSLGQGLEFLIYFQGNSAPDKSGLPSDRFSAERTGGSVSTLTIQRTQQEDSAVYLCASSRSGSSYNEQFFGPGTRLTVL.

V is TRBV29-1 and J is TRBJ2-1; D may be TRBD2 (6 bases). This CDR3 spans 15 amino acids. Germline V CDR1 and CDR2: SQVTM, ANQGSEA. With 6 bases removed from V and 5 bases from J, the gap between germline ends came to 20 bases. The DNA of the CDR3 is TGCAGCGTCCGGAGACTAGGCCAAGGGAACAATGAGCAGTTCTTC. Translation: CSVRRLGQGNNEQFF.

The chain uses TRBV2 and TRBJ2-2; TRBD1 aligns across 9 bases. CDR3 length: 17 residues. V lost 8 bases and J lost 6; bases outside the gene matches: 16. CDR1 and CDR2 (germline): SNHLY, FYNNEI. As DNA, the CDR3 is TGTGCCAGCTGGGGGAGGCGGGACAGGGTGCCCCCCGGGGAGCTGTTTTTT. Translated, it gives CASWGRRDRVPPGELFF.

The DNA for the CDR3 is TGCGCCAGCAGCCTTCGGACTAGCGGGATTACCTACGAGCAGTACTTC. Protein sequence: CASSLRTSGITYEQYF. V and J are TRBV4-1 and TRBJ2-7; 12 positions match TRBD2. V lost 4 bases and J lost 2; bases outside the gene matches: 6. CDR1 is MGHRA, CDR2 YSYEKL, per germline. CDR3 length: 16 amino acids.

The CDR3 spells CASRETGHGQFF. The CDR3 nucleotides are TGTGCCAGCAGGGAGACAGGCCACGGGCAGTTCTTC. The rearrangement uses TRBV6-1 and TRBJ2-1; D possibly corresponds to TRBD1 (6 bases). The CDR3 spans 12 residues. Germline V CDR1 and CDR2: MNHNS, SASEGT. Between the trimmed V and J ends, which lost 6 bases and 12 bases, there was a span of 15 bases.

The chain combines TRBV7-9 with TRBJ2-3; 7 bases line up with TRBD1. The CDR3 extends over 15 amino acids. J was trimmed by 6 bases and V by 5 bases; bases with no gene match: 11. Per the germline V gene, CDR1 is SEHNR and CDR2 is FQNEAQ (reference sequence). The CDR3 loop reads CASSTGTVQVDTQYF. The CDR3 DNA follows: TGTGCCAGCAGCACTGGGACAGTACAAGTTGATACGCAGTATTTT.

The chain joins TRBV10-3 to TRBJ2-3; 11 positions match TRBD2. Germline lookup yields CDR1 ENHRY and CDR2 SYGVKD. The CDR3 spans 19 residues. V shed 2 bases and J 3 bases; nucleotides not matched to a gene: 13. The CDR3 loop is CAISEALAGGRGRTDTQYF. In nucleotides, the CDR3 is TGTGCCATCAGTGAGGCGCTAGCGGGAGGAAGGGGCCGAACAGATACGCAGTATTTT.

The rearrangement uses TRBV30 and TRBJ2-5; 9 nucleotides line up with TRBD1. Germline loops: CDR1 GTSNPN, CDR2 SVGIG (reference sequence). The CDR3 loop spans 14 amino acids. Trimming at V came to 5 bases and at J to 2 bases, leaving 6 bases not matched to a gene. In DNA, the CDR3 is TGTGCCTGGGGACTTGGACAGGGGCAAGAGACCCAGTACTTC. Translating gives CAWGLGQGQETQYF. Combining the CDR3 with reference TRBV30 and TRBJ2-5 gives the whole variable domain SQTIHQWPATLVQPVGSPLSLECTVEGTSNPNLYWYRQAAGRGLQLLFYSVGIGQISSEVPQNLSASRPQDRQFILSSKKLLLSDSGFYLCAWGLGQGQETQYFGPGTRLLVL.

The rearrangement uses TRBV19 and TRBJ2-1; 9 bases agree with TRBD2. The length of the CDR3 is 14 residues. Trimming cost V 8 bases and J 3 bases; bases outside gene matches: 5. Per germline, CDR1 LNHDA and CDR2 SQIVND (reference sequence). The CDR3 coding sequence is TGTGCCAGTCGGCTAGCGGGAATCTACAATGAGCAGTTCTTC. Its protein is CASRLAGIYNEQFF.

This sequence joins TRBV19 and TRBJ2-5, with TRBD2 matching over 11 bases. The last part of the DNA fits TRBJ2-7 better; the J call may be wrong. CDR3 length: 15 amino acids. Germline CDR1 LNHDA, CDR2 SQIVND (reference sequence). CDR3: CASSITTSGSYEQYF. The CDR3 nucleotides are TGTGCCAGTAGTATCACCACTAGCGGGAGTTACGAGCAGTACTTC.

The chain carries TRBV7-9 and TRBJ2-2; TRBD1 agrees at 7 bases. Germline V gives CDR1 SEHNR, CDR2 FQNEAQ (reference sequence). With V trimmed by 5 bases and J by 9 bases, 12 bases remained unmatched. There are 15 residues in the CDR3. The CDR3 region has the DNA TGTGCCAGCAGCCCGACAGACAGGGTCGGCTGGGAGCTGTTTTTT. Translation: CASSPTDRVGWELFF.

The CDR3 loop is CATSSTLDSSTDTQYF. CDR3 DNA: TGTGCCACCAGCAGCACCCTGGACTCAAGCACAGATACGCAGTATTTT. This sequence joins TRBV15 and TRBJ2-3, with D perhaps matching TRBD2 (5 bases). The V gene lost 3 bases and the J gene lost 0 bases, with 13 bases spanning the gap. The CDR3 contains 16 residues. CDR1 and CDR2 (germline): LNHNV, YYDKDF (reference sequence). The whole variable domain, remainder taken from reference TRBV15 and TRBJ2-3, is DAMVIQNPRYQVTQFGKPVTLSCSQTLNHNVMYWYQQKSSQAPKLLFHYYDKDFNNEADTPDNFQSRRPNTSFCFLDIRSPGLGDTAMYLCATSSTLDSSTDTQYFGPGTRLTVL.

This rearrangement joins TRBV13 to TRBJ2-2, with 9 bases lining up with TRBD2. The J segment lost 3 bases and the V segment lost 4 bases, leaving 12 bases of the junction unmatched. Germline values: CDR1 PRHDT, CDR2 FYEKMQ (reference sequence). The CDR3 consists of 18 residues. The CDR3 sequence: CASSSKILAGLHTGELFF. The CDR3 bases are TGTGCCAGCAGCTCAAAGATCCTAGCGGGGTTACACACCGGGGAGCTGTTTTTT.

The chain links TRBV2 to TRBJ1-2; TRBD1 might be the D (5 bases). The CDR3 loop spans 11 amino acids. Trimming cost V 6 bases and J 5 bases, with 7 bases left between them. Germline V gene sequence: CDR1 SNHLY, CDR2 FYNNEI. The CDR3 loop is CASRGGYGYTF. The CDR3 DNA sequence: TGTGCCAGCAGGGGGGGGTATGGCTACACCTTC.

V is TRBV10-3 and J is TRBJ2-1, with D tentatively TRBD2 (6 bases). Germline V lookup: CDR1 ENHRY, CDR2 SYGVKD. V was shortened by 3 bases and J by 4 bases, with 13 bases between the two germline ends. This CDR3 has 15 amino acids. The CDR3 reads CAISDPGLQYNEQFF. Written as DNA, the CDR3 is TGTGCCATCAGTGACCCGGGACTCCAGTACAATGAGCAGTTCTTC.

CDR3 in amino acids: CAYQGFGNQPQHF. The CDR3 region has the DNA TGTGCCTATCAGGGATTTGGCAATCAGCCCCAGCATTTT. V usage is TRBV30 and J usage is TRBJ1-5; a weak D match, TRBD1 (5 bases). Trimming pared 7 bases from V and 2 bases from J, leaving 12 bases between. Germline lookup yields CDR1 GTSNPN and CDR2 SVGIG (reference sequence). The CDR3 has 13 amino acids.

The chain links TRBV27 to TRBJ2-7; 9 bases agree with TRBD1. There are 14 residues in the CDR3. In germline, CDR1 is MNHEY, CDR2 SMNVEV (reference sequence). With 5 bases clipped from V and 2 bases from J, the junction kept 4 bases outside the gene matches. Written as DNA, the CDR3 is TGTGCCAGCAGTCTAGGGACAGGGCCCTACGAGCAGTACTTC. Translating gives CASSLGTGPYEQYF.

J is TRBJ2-4 and V is TRBV4-2; D may be TRBD1 (6 bases). The length of the CDR3 is 14 residues. Trimming shortened V by 1 base and J by 6 bases, and 10 bases separated the two germline ends. From germline, CDR1 is LGHNA and CDR2 YNFKEQ. CDR3 in amino acids: CASSQAIGGNIQYF. DNA of the CDR3: TGTGCCAGCAGCCAAGCGATAGGGGGAAACATTCAGTACTTC.

This rearrangement joins TRBV18 to TRBJ1-5, with 7 bases that match TRBD1. The V segment lost 2 bases and the J segment 6 bases; nucleotides outside the gene matches: 4. Germline CDR1 reads KGHSH; CDR2 reads LQKENI. The CDR3 has 14 amino acids. The CDR3 DNA follows: TGTGCCAGCTCACCATCGGCAGGGGGTCAGCCCCAGCATTTT. Amino acid sequence: CASSPSAGGQPQHF.